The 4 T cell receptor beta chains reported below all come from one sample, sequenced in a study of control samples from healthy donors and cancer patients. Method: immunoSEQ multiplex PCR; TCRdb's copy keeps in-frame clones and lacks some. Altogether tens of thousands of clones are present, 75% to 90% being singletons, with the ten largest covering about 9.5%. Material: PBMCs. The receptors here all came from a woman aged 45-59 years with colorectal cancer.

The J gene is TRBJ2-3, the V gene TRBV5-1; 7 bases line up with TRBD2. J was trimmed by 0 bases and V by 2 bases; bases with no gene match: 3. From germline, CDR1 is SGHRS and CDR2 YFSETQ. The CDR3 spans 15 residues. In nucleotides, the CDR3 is TGCGCCAGCAGCTTTGCGGGGGTCAGCACAGATACGCAGTATTTT. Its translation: CASSFAGVSTDTQYF.

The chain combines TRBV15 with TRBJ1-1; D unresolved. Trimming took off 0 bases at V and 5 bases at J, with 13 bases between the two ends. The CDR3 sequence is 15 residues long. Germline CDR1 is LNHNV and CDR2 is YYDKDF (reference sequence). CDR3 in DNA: TGTGCCACCAGCAGAGACCACCCGATAGGAACTGAAGCTTTCTTT. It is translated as CATSRDHPIGTEAFF.

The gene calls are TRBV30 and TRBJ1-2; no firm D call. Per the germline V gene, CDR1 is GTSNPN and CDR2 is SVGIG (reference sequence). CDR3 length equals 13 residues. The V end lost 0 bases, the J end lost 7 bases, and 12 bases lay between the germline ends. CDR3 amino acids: CAWSVQGPGGYTF. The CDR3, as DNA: TGTGCCTGGAGTGTACAAGGGCCGGGTGGCTACACCTTC.

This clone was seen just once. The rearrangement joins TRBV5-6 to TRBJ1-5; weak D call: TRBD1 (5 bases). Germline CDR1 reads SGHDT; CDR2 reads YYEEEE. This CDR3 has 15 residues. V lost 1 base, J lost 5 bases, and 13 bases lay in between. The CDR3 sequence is CASSLMISRDQPQHF. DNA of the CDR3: TGTGCCAGCAGCTTGATGATTTCCAGGGATCAGCCCCAGCATTTT.